The present entry profiles one TCR beta chain with its context. This sample was included in a study of blood T cell repertoires in COVID-19. The CDR3 covers 16 residues. Trimming cost V 0 bases and J 0 bases, with 9 bases left between them. Per the germline V gene, CDR1 is SGHDT and CDR2 is YYEEEE. In the source study's methods: Reference gene primer amplification in the assay estimated nucleated cell counts. The table came from immunoSEQ multiplex PCR; TCRdb's copy has only in-frame clones and leaves some out. V and J calls and clone size come straight from that table; D and trimming were deduced from the DNA. The sample shows 88,000 or so clones, 86% of them seen only once.

The gene calls are TRBV5-6 and TRBJ1-4; D is undetermined. Sequenced sample: peripheral blood. This receptor was identified in a man aged 55 to 70 with acute or convalescent COVID-19. The CDR3 protein is CASSLDPTATNEKLFF. DNA of the CDR3: TGTGCCAGCAGCTTGGACCCGACTGCAACTAATGAAAAACTGTTTTTT.